This entry lists 24 T cell receptor beta chains sequenced from one sample in a study of cytomegalovirus exposure and HLA in healthy donors. The PCR contained 60 Vbeta and 13 Jbeta primers. Profiling relied on immunoSEQ multiplex PCR, and the TCRdb table lists in-frame clones only, not all of them. The sample consists of about 170,000 clones, around three quarters of them appearing once. The sequenced sample consisted of PBMCs. The source of these receptors is a woman between 50 and 59 years old in good health and CMV-seronegative.

This chain connects TRBV7-2 to TRBJ2-2; 8 bases agree with TRBD2. The V gene's germline CDR1 is SGHTA and CDR2 FQGNSA. Trimming at V came to 0 bases and at J to 7 bases, leaving 10 bases not matched to a gene. The CDR3 runs 17 residues. The CDR3 bases are TGTGCCAGCAGCTTAGCCTCTAGCGGGTCGTTCGGCGGGGAGCTGTTTTTT. This codes for CASSLASSGSFGGELFF.

This chain uses TRBV11-3 with TRBJ2-2; the match to TRBD2 covers 12 bases. In germline, CDR1 is SGHNT, CDR2 YENEEA. This CDR3 contains 18 residues. Trimming took 2 bases from V and 4 from J; bases not matched to a gene: 8. CDR3 in DNA: TGTGCCAGCAGCTTATCGCTAGCGGGGGGGCCGGGCACCGGGGAGCTGTTTTTT. Protein product: CASSLSLAGGPGTGELFF.

The chain is built from TRBV18 and TRBJ1-2, with a possible D match to TRBD1 (5 bases). In germline, CDR1 is KGHSH, CDR2 LQKENI. The germline V and J ends were trimmed by 5 bases and 0 bases, with 10 bases remaining between them. The CDR3 runs to 14 residues. The CDR3 DNA reads TGTGCCAGCTCAAGGACGGACACTAACTATGGCTACACCTTC. Translating gives CASSRTDTNYGYTF.

This sequence joins TRBV7-2 and TRBJ1-1; a possible D gene is TRBD1 (5 bases). V gave up 2 bases and J gave up 3 bases, with 16 bases separating them. There are 16 residues in the CDR3. Germline CDR1 and CDR2: SGHTA and FQGNSA. CDR3 protein: CASSLSPQGPDTEAFF. The DNA of the CDR3 is TGTGCCAGCAGCTTATCCCCCCAGGGTCCAGACACTGAAGCTTTCTTT.

This clone was picked up one time. The V call is TRBV7-9, the J call TRBJ1-4; D not resolved. Per the germline V gene, CDR1 is SEHNR and CDR2 is FQNEAQ (reference sequence). The V end was cut by 3 bases, the J end by 5 bases, with 7 bases between. This CDR3 has 13 residues. CDR3 sequence (DNA): TGTGCCAGCAGCTTCCCAGCGAATGAAAAACTGTTTTTT. It specifies CASSFPANEKLFF.

This chain links TRBV18 with TRBJ2-5; 12 bases agree with TRBD1. The CDR3 is 14 residues long. Looked up from germline, CDR1 is KGHSH and CDR2 is LQKENI. V shed 0 bases, J shed 7 bases, and the junction held 0 bases outside the gene matches. Here the CDR3 DNA reads TGTGCCAGCTCACCACCGGGACAGGGGGCGACCCAGTACTTC. Its protein is CASSPPGQGATQYF.

CDR3 bases: TGTGCCAGCAGCCCCCGGGACAGGGGTGACAATGAGCAGTTCTTC. Translating gives CASSPRDRGDNEQFF. The chain couples TRBV5-4 to TRBJ2-1; 10 bases agree with TRBD1. Losses at the gene ends were 4 bases for V and 5 bases for J; bases not matched to a gene: 6. The CDR3 spans 15 residues. Looked up from germline, CDR1 is SGHNT and CDR2 is YYREEE (reference sequence).

This clone was seen more than once but under ten times. The J gene is TRBJ2-1, the V gene TRBV5-4; a weak D match, TRBD2 (5 bases). V lost 4 bases and J 7 bases, leaving 15 bases between the germline ends. CDR1 SGHNT and CDR2 YYREEE come from the germline V gene (reference sequence). This CDR3 region has 14 residues. CDR3: CASSAREQGNEQFF. The CDR3 bases are TGTGCCAGCAGCGCTAGGGAGCAAGGTAATGAGCAGTTCTTC.

The V gene is TRBV7-9, the J gene TRBJ1-2; the match to TRBD1 covers 7 bases. The V and J ends lost 6 bases and 8 bases, in that order; junction bases with no gene match: 15. The CDR3 has 15 amino acids. From germline, CDR1 is SEHNR and CDR2 FQNEAQ (reference sequence). The CDR3 region has the DNA TGTGCCAGCAGGACAGAAGGGGGCGGACGCTCCGGCTACACCTTC. This codes for CASRTEGGGRSGYTF.

The CDR3 reads CAWSVVGSGVRMNTEAFF. The CDR3 coding sequence is TGTGCCTGGAGTGTAGTGGGGAGTGGGGTCCGAATGAACACTGAAGCTTTCTTT. The chain combines TRBV30 with TRBJ1-1, with D unresolved. The V gene lost 0 bases and the J gene lost 0 bases, with 20 bases spanning the gap. The CDR3 has 18 amino acids. Germline V CDR1 and CDR2: GTSNPN, SVGIG (reference sequence).

The chain has TRBV7-2 and TRBJ2-7; D might be TRBD2 (6 bases). The CDR3 is made up of 15 amino acids. The V end was cut by 4 bases, the J end by 9 bases, with 22 bases between. Looked up from germline, CDR1 is SGHTA and CDR2 is FQGNSA. CDR3 sequence (DNA): TGTGCCAGCAGCTCCACCCACGCGGGACTCGGCGGGCAGTACTTC. Encoded protein: CASSSTHAGLGGQYF.

The rearrangement links TRBV4-2 to TRBJ2-7; a weak D match, TRBD1 (6 bases). The germline gives CDR1 LGHNA, CDR2 YNFKEQ. This CDR3 comprises 15 residues. V lost 8 bases and J lost 2, with 19 bases in between. The CDR3 nucleotides read TGTGCCAGCGCCCGACAGGCCGAGGGGACCTACGAGCAGTACTTC. It encodes CASARQAEGTYEQYF.

This clone was seen only a few times. The J gene is TRBJ2-2, the V gene TRBV27; TRBD1 aligns across 8 bases. CDR1 is MNHEY, CDR2 SMNVEV, per germline (reference sequence). The CDR3 totals 15 residues. The V and J ends lost 2 bases and 5 bases, in that order; junction bases with no gene match: 4. CDR3 bases: TGTGCCAGCAGTTTACGACAGGGGTCTACCGGGGAGCTGTTTTTT. Amino acid sequence: CASSLRQGSTGELFF.

The chain carries TRBV28 and TRBJ2-1; the D is unclear. This CDR3 has 11 residues. The germline V gene encodes CDR1 MDHEN and CDR2 SYDVKM. Trimming shortened V by 9 bases and J by 9 bases, and 12 bases separated the two germline ends. CDR3: CASLDSVEQFF. Written as DNA, the CDR3 is TGTGCCAGTTTAGACTCGGTTGAGCAGTTCTTC.

V and J are TRBV5-1 and TRBJ1-2, with unresolved D. The CDR3 is 13 amino acids. Germline CDR1 and CDR2: SGHRS and YFSETQ. The V end lost 1 base, the J end lost 10 bases, and 14 bases lay between the germline ends. CDR3 loop: CASSLRAPTAYTF. CDR3 nucleotide sequence: TGCGCCAGCAGCTTGAGAGCCCCAACTGCCTACACCTTC. The entire variable domain, with the rest obtained from reference TRBV5-1 and TRBJ1-2, is as follows: KAGVTQTPRYLIKTRGQQVTLSCSPISGHRSVSWYQQTPGQGLQFLFEYFSETQRNKGNFPGRFSGRQFSNSRSEMNVSTLELGDSALYLCASSLRAPTAYTFGSGTRLTVV.

The J gene is TRBJ1-3, the V gene TRBV27; D might be TRBD1 (5 bases). Per germline, CDR1 MNHEY and CDR2 SMNVEV (reference sequence). The CDR3 sequence is 16 residues long. V was cut by 2 bases and J by 0 bases, with 11 bases left in between. CDR3 region: CASSLTGRSSGNTIYF. CDR3 DNA sequence: TGTGCCAGCAGTTTAACAGGCAGGAGCTCTGGAAACACCATATATTTT.

V gene TRBV18 combines with J gene TRBJ2-7; TRBD1 might be the D (6 bases). CDR1 and CDR2 from the germline V gene are KGHSH and LQKENI. The V end was cut by 0 bases, the J end by 2 bases, with 14 bases between. The CDR3 consists of 16 residues. The CDR3 spells CASSPPAGGQTYEQYF. The CDR3, as DNA: TGTGCCAGCTCACCACCCGCTGGAGGACAGACCTACGAGCAGTACTTC.

The chain carries TRBV5-1 and TRBJ2-2; 7 bases are shared with TRBD1. After removal of 3 bases from V and 0 bases from J, the junction contained 14 bases not matched to a gene. The CDR3 extends over 19 amino acids. Germline-derived CDR1 and CDR2 are SGHRS and YFSETQ. The CDR3 region has the DNA TGCGCCAGCAGCTCGAGGTCCCCGGTCGGGACAGCGAACACCGGGGAGCTGTTTTTT. Amino acid sequence: CASSSRSPVGTANTGELFF.

The chain couples TRBV9 to TRBJ2-3; D ambiguous. CDR1 is SGDLS and CDR2 is YYNGEE in the germline V gene. This CDR3 spans 15 amino acids. The V end was cut by 4 bases, the J end by 4 bases, with 16 bases between. The CDR3 reads CASSSSHGVADTQYF. The CDR3 DNA follows: TGTGCCAGCAGCAGTAGTCACGGTGTGGCAGATACGCAGTATTTT.

The chain couples TRBV27 to TRBJ1-5, with D possibly TRBD1 on 5 matching bases. This CDR3 comprises 16 residues. The germline gives CDR1 MNHEY, CDR2 SMNVEV (reference sequence). V was pared by 0 bases and J by 2 bases, with 11 bases between. The CDR3 is CASSLSGRVGNQPQHF. CDR3 DNA: TGTGCCAGCAGTTTATCAGGCAGGGTGGGCAATCAGCCCCAGCATTTT.

This chain links TRBV2 with TRBJ2-3; 7 bases line up with TRBD2. This CDR3 has 14 residues. Looked up from germline, CDR1 is SNHLY and CDR2 is FYNNEI. Trimming at V came to 5 bases and at J to 0 bases, leaving 2 bases not matched to a gene. In nucleotides, the CDR3 is TGTGCCAGCAGTCCTAGCGGTAGCACAGATACGCAGTATTTT. This codes for CASSPSGSTDTQYF.

This clone showed up just once. The genes are TRBV6-6 and TRBJ2-3; 10 positions agree with TRBD2. Unmatched junction bases numbered 4, after V lost 6 bases and J lost 1 base. Germline CDR1 MNHNY, CDR2 SVGAGI (reference sequence). The CDR3 loop spans 15 amino acids. The CDR3 DNA sequence: TGTGCCAGCAGCAAAGGGACTAGCGGCACAGATACGCAGTATTTT. Translated: CASSKGTSGTDTQYF.

This clone was counted a few times. This rearrangement joins TRBV6-4 to TRBJ2-7, with 12 bases matching TRBD2. V was pared by 3 bases and J by 0 bases, with 0 bases of the junction left unmatched. This CDR3 spans 15 amino acids. Germline CDR1 MRHNA, CDR2 SNTAGT. The CDR3 sequence: CASSETSGSSYEQYF. CDR3 coding DNA: TGTGCCAGCAGTGAGACTAGCGGGAGCTCCTACGAGCAGTACTTC.

This clone was counted once. The gene calls are TRBV28 and TRBJ2-1; 13 bases align to TRBD2. The length of the CDR3 is 15 residues. J lost 7 bases, V lost 2 bases, and 2 bases had no gene match. CDR1 is MDHEN and CDR2 is SYDVKM in the germline V gene. The CDR3 DNA sequence: TGTGCCAGCAGTTTACCACTAGCGGGGGGGAATGAGCAGTTCTTC. Translating it yields CASSLPLAGGNEQFF.